The 30 T cell receptor beta chains given below trace back to one sample, sequenced in a study of T cell changes during pregnancy in multiple sclerosis. TCRdb's table, derived via immunoSEQ multiplex PCR, lists solely in-frame clones and lacks some. The sample contains about 20,000 clones, about nine tenths of which appear only once. The sequencing here drew on CD8+ T cells from peripheral blood mononuclear cells, taken in the third trimester of pregnancy. Source of these receptors: a female donor in good health, enrolled as a control in a pregnancy study.

The J gene is TRBJ1-2, the V gene TRBV19, with a possible D match to TRBD1 (6 bases). The CDR3 totals 15 residues. Germline-derived CDR1 and CDR2 are LNHDA and SQIVND (reference sequence). V lost 4 bases to trimming and J lost 3 bases, with 15 bases between them. This chain's CDR3 is CASSSSGQDYYGYTF. CDR3 DNA: TGTGCCAGTAGTAGCTCGGGACAAGATTACTATGGCTACACCTTC.

The chain combines TRBV19 with TRBJ1-2; 7 nucleotides line up with TRBD1. With V trimmed by 6 bases and J by 6 bases, 10 bases remained unmatched. Germline V gene lookup returns CDR1 LNHDA and CDR2 SQIVND (reference sequence). CDR3 length equals 14 residues. The CDR3 DNA reads TGTGCCAGTAGCCCCCGGGACAGAAAGGATGGCTACACCTTC. Amino acids: CASSPRDRKDGYTF.

V usage is TRBV5-1 and J usage is TRBJ2-3; 10 nucleotides align to TRBD2. Germline V gene data show CDR1 as SGHRS and CDR2 as YFSETQ. The CDR3 is 16 residues long. With V trimmed by 3 bases and J by 1 base, 5 bases remained unmatched. CDR3 in amino acids: CASSSLTSGGTDTQYF. The CDR3 DNA is TGCGCCAGCAGCTCCCTTACTAGCGGGGGCACAGATACGCAGTATTTT.

This clone is a singleton in its sample. V usage is TRBV7-2 and J usage is TRBJ2-1; the match to TRBD2 covers 8 bases. This CDR3 spans 14 amino acids. The ends lost 4 bases at V and 4 bases at J; junction bases unmatched: 3. CDR1 SGHTA and CDR2 FQGNSA come from the germline V gene. CDR3 residues: CASSSTSGYNEQFF. In nucleotides, the CDR3 is TGTGCCAGCAGCTCTACTAGCGGTTACAATGAGCAGTTCTTC. Full variable domain (remainder filled in from reference TRBV7-2 and TRBJ2-1): GAGVSQSPSNKVTEKGKDVELRCDPISGHTALYWYRQSLGQGLEFLIYFQGNSAPDKSGLPSDRFSAERTGGSVSTLTIQRTQQEDSAVYLCASSSTSGYNEQFFGPGTRLTVL.

The genes are TRBV5-1 and TRBJ1-2; 8 bases map to TRBD1. With 3 bases clipped from V and 4 bases from J, the junction kept 8 bases outside the gene matches. This CDR3 region has 15 residues. From germline, CDR1 is SGHRS and CDR2 YFSETQ. The CDR3 DNA reads TGCGCCAGCAGCTGGACAGGGCGACTAGGCTATGGCTACACCTTC. It translates to CASSWTGRLGYGYTF.

This chain joins TRBV6-5 and TRBJ2-2; perhaps TRBD2 as D (6 bases). This CDR3 has 16 residues. Germline values: CDR1 MNHEY, CDR2 SVGAGI. The ends were cut back, 0 bases at V and 3 bases at J, with 11 bases in the middle. The CDR3 DNA sequence: TGTGCCAGCAGTTACTCGATGGGGAGGTACACCGGGGAGCTGTTTTTT. Amino acid sequence: CASSYSMGRYTGELFF.

This clone showed up just once. The V call is TRBV15, the J call TRBJ2-3; 7 bases map to TRBD2. The CDR3 sequence is 15 residues long. Germline CDR1 is LNHNV and CDR2 is YYDKDF (reference sequence). Losses at the gene ends were 2 bases for V and 4 bases for J; bases not matched to a gene: 6. Here the CDR3 reads CATSRLGRVSDTQYF. CDR3 DNA sequence: TGTGCCACCAGCAGACTAGGGAGGGTTTCAGATACGCAGTATTTT.

CDR3 amino acids: CASSEVLAGVETQYF. The CDR3 DNA reads as TGTGCCAGCAGTGAAGTTCTAGCGGGAGTGGAGACCCAGTACTTC. The chain couples TRBV2 to TRBJ2-5; the match to TRBD2 covers 10 bases. CDR1 and CDR2 (germline): SNHLY, FYNNEI. V was pared by 1 base and J by 5 bases, with 4 bases of the junction left unmatched. CDR3 length: 15 amino acids.

The genes are TRBV10-3 and TRBJ2-3; 7 bases agree with TRBD2. CDR1 and CDR2 (germline): ENHRY, SYGVKD. This CDR3 region has 14 residues. V gave up 8 bases and J gave up 2 bases; unmatched junction bases: 7. The CDR3, as DNA: TGTGCCATCGGGGGGGTACCTCTCACAGATACGCAGTATTTT. Protein sequence: CAIGGVPLTDTQYF.

V gene TRBV2 combines with J gene TRBJ1-2; D may be TRBD1 (5 bases). Per germline, CDR1 SNHLY and CDR2 FYNNEI. Between the trimmed V and J ends, which lost 9 bases and 4 bases, there was a span of 15 bases. The CDR3 length is 13 residues. CDR3 in DNA: TGTGCCAGTATAGGTGGGGGGAGCTATGGCTACACCTTC. Protein sequence: CASIGGGSYGYTF.

This chain links TRBV7-2 with TRBJ2-3; D not certain. Germline V gives CDR1 SGHTA, CDR2 FQGNSA. The V end lost 4 bases, the J end lost 0 bases, and 14 bases lay between the germline ends. The CDR3 contains 16 residues. The CDR3 nucleotides read TGTGCCAGCAGCTACAACTACCGCACTAGCACAGATACGCAGTATTTT. This encodes CASSYNYRTSTDTQYF.

The chain employs TRBV6-5 and TRBJ2-1, with D tentatively TRBD2 (5 bases). The CDR3 is 15 amino acids. Germline assignment: CDR1 MNHEY and CDR2 SVGAGI. V lost 6 bases, J lost 3 bases, and 15 bases lay in between. CDR3 nucleotides: TGTGCCAGCAGCCCTCTAGCCTCGGACTACAATGAGCAGTTCTTC. This encodes CASSPLASDYNEQFF.

A remark on this clone: An end of the junction does not agree with germline; a read error may underlie this. The chain joins TRBV9 to TRBJ2-1; 10 bases fit TRBD1. The germline gives CDR1 SGDLS, CDR2 YYNGEE. The CDR3 has 12 amino acids. CDR3: CASSGGDRGQIF. DNA for the CDR3: TGTGCCAGCAGCGGGGGGGACAGGGGCCAGATCTTC. Together with reference TRBV9 and TRBJ2-1, the CDR3 gives the full variable domain: DSGVTQTPKHLITATGQRVTLRCSPRSGDLSVYWYQQSLDQGLQFLIQYYNGEERAKGNILERFSAQQFPDLHSELNLSSLELGDSALYFCASSGGDRGQIFGPGTRLTVL.

V usage is TRBV19 and J usage is TRBJ2-7; D is uncertain. Germline-derived CDR1 and CDR2 are LNHDA and SQIVND (reference sequence). The V gene lost 1 base and the J gene lost 0 bases, with 10 bases spanning the gap. The CDR3 spans 15 residues. The CDR3 region is CASSIGAFSSYEQYF. The CDR3 DNA follows: TGTGCCAGTAGTATAGGGGCGTTTTCCTCCTACGAGCAGTACTTC.

The J gene is TRBJ2-7, the V gene TRBV28; TRBD1 is a possible D gene (5 bases). The CDR3 totals 14 residues. V lost 3 bases, J lost 3 bases, and 12 bases lay in between. The germline gives CDR1 MDHEN, CDR2 SYDVKM. CDR3 in DNA: TGTGCCAGCAGTTTTATGGGAAGGGGCTACGAGCAGTACTTC. This codes for CASSFMGRGYEQYF.

Worth noting for this clone: At one boundary the junction diverges from the germline segment, which might be a read error. The J gene is TRBJ1-2, the V gene TRBV19; maybe TRBD1 (6 bases). The germline gives CDR1 LNHDA, CDR2 SQIVND (reference sequence). The CDR3 runs 13 residues. CDR3 loop: CASSMAAWGHLDF. In nucleotides, the CDR3 is TGTGCCAGTAGTATGGCCGCATGGGGACACCTGGATTTC.

The chain uses TRBV5-1 and TRBJ1-2; D might be TRBD1 (5 bases). CDR1 is SGHRS and CDR2 is YFSETQ in the germline V gene. Trimming left V 1 base short and J 2 bases short, with 12 bases between. This CDR3 contains 15 residues. The CDR3 here is CASSLSPGHNYGYTF. CDR3 DNA sequence: TGCGCCAGCAGCTTGTCTCCAGGGCACAACTATGGCTACACCTTC.

V is TRBV5-1 and J is TRBJ1-4; TRBD1 matches 7 bases. The CDR3 has 16 amino acids. The V and J ends lost 1 base and 5 bases, in that order; junction bases with no gene match: 8. Germline V CDR1 and CDR2: SGHRS, YFSETQ. CDR3 DNA: TGCGCCAGCAGCTTGCGGGCAGGGGGAAACAATGAAAAACTGTTTTTT. This translates into CASSLRAGGNNEKLFF.

The J gene is TRBJ2-1, the V gene TRBV6-6, with a possible D match to TRBD2 (7 bases). The CDR3 extends over 16 amino acids. Looked up from germline, CDR1 is MNHNY and CDR2 is SVGAGI (reference sequence). The ends were cut back, 5 bases at V and 8 bases at J, with 22 bases in the middle. CDR3 DNA sequence: TGTGCCAGCAGTCACGAGGGGGGGCAGAAAGACCATGAGCAGTTCTTC. Protein product: CASSHEGGQKDHEQFF.

J is TRBJ2-1 and V is TRBV15, with 9 bases lining up with TRBD1. CDR1 is LNHNV and CDR2 is YYDKDF in the germline V gene (reference sequence). V dropped 8 bases and J dropped 6; count of bases not matched to a gene: 5. There are 13 residues in the CDR3. CDR3 sequence reads: CATGQGPSNEQFF. For the CDR3, the DNA is TGTGCCACCGGACAGGGGCCCAGCAATGAGCAGTTCTTC.

The chain recombines TRBV6-6 with TRBJ2-1, with a weak D call TRBD1 (6 bases). Germline-derived CDR1 and CDR2 are MNHNY and SVGAGI (reference sequence). CDR3 length: 13 residues. Trimming removed 4 bases from V and 10 bases from J, with 14 bases in between. CDR3 coding DNA: TGTGCCAGCAGTTTACAGAGGGGGAACGAGCAGTTCTTC. Translation: CASSLQRGNEQFF.

The chain couples TRBV7-9 to TRBJ1-4; D is ambiguous. The germline V gene has CDR1 SEHNR and CDR2 FQNEAQ (reference sequence). The CDR3 runs to 17 residues. With 4 bases removed from V and 7 bases from J, the gap between germline ends came to 22 bases. The CDR3 bases are TGTGCCAGCAGCTCAAAAGGGCCCTCTCCTCGGGGTGAAAAACTGTTTTTT. Protein sequence: CASSSKGPSPRGEKLFF. Full variable domain (outside the CDR3, taken from reference TRBV7-9 and TRBJ1-4): DTGVSQNPRHKITKRGQNVTFRCDPISEHNRLYWYRQTLGQGPEFLTYFQNEAQLEKSRLLSDRFSAERPKGSFSTLEIQRTEQGDSAMYLCASSSKGPSPRGEKLFFGSGTQLSVL.

The V gene is TRBV10-1, the J gene TRBJ2-3; 8 bases agree with TRBD1. V was pared by 6 bases and J by 1 base, with 6 bases of the junction left unmatched. Germline lookup yields CDR1 WNHNN and CDR2 SYGVQD (reference sequence). CDR3 length: 15 amino acids. The CDR3 region is CASSRGLGGTDTQYF. Written as DNA, the CDR3 is TGCGCCAGCAGCAGGGGGCTGGGGGGCACAGATACGCAGTATTTT.

The chain is built from TRBV7-6 and TRBJ2-2; 7 nucleotides line up with TRBD1. The V segment lost 1 base and the J segment 5 bases; nucleotides outside the gene matches: 4. Germline CDR1 is SGHVS and CDR2 is FNYEAQ. The CDR3 length is 15 residues. The CDR3 DNA is TGTGCCAGCAGCTTAGGACAGGGCCTAACCGGGGAGCTGTTTTTT. It specifies CASSLGQGLTGELFF. Combining the CDR3 with reference TRBV7-6 and TRBJ2-2 gives the whole variable domain GAGVSQSPRYKVTKRGQDVALRCDPISGHVSLYWYRQALGQGPEFLTYFNYEAQQDKSGLPNDRFSAERPEGSISTLTIQRTEQRDSAMYRCASSLGQGLTGELFFGEGSRLTVL.

Only one count was recorded for this clone. This chain uses TRBV6-6 with TRBJ2-3; D is possibly TRBD2 (6 bases). CDR1 is MNHNY, CDR2 SVGAGI, per germline (reference sequence). This CDR3 spans 16 amino acids. V was shortened by 5 bases and J by 4 bases, with 19 bases between the two germline ends. DNA for the CDR3: TGTGCCAGCAGTATCTCTCCGGGAGTGGAGTCAGATACGCAGTATTTT. It translates to CASSISPGVESDTQYF.

The chain joins TRBV27 to TRBJ2-1; TRBD2 aligns across 7 bases. The CDR3 consists of 16 residues. With V trimmed by 3 bases and J by 3 bases, 8 bases remained unmatched. Germline lookup yields CDR1 MNHEY and CDR2 SMNVEV (reference sequence). CDR3 amino acids: CASSLGRAPLYNEQFF. The CDR3 DNA reads as TGTGCCAGCAGTTTGGGGAGGGCCCCGCTCTACAATGAGCAGTTCTTC.

This clone was observed once. A read error may produce the germline difference seen at one junction end. CDR3 bases: TGTGCCAGCAGGTTAGCCGCGGGAGGGGCCCTCAATGAGCAGTTCTTC. The encoded protein is CASRLAAGGALNEQFF. This sequence joins TRBV11-2 and TRBJ2-1; 9 bases fit TRBD2. Germline assignment: CDR1 SGHAT and CDR2 FQNNGV. This CDR3 is built from 16 residues.

The chain is built from TRBV7-9 and TRBJ1-3; D gene ambiguous. The CDR3 contains 18 residues. Germline V gene lookup returns CDR1 SEHNR and CDR2 FQNEAQ (reference sequence). The V end lost 2 bases, the J end lost 0 bases, and 17 bases lay between the germline ends. The DNA of the CDR3 is TGTGCCAGCAGCTTACGAGGAAACGGCAGAGCCTCTGGAAACACCATATATTTT. As protein: CASSLRGNGRASGNTIYF.

This clone is medium-sized (0.01 to 0.1%) by share. The rearrangement links TRBV11-2 to TRBJ2-7; 10 nucleotides align to TRBD2. The germline V gene encodes CDR1 SGHAT and CDR2 FQNNGV. With V trimmed by 4 bases and J by 3 bases, 6 bases remained unmatched. CDR3 size: 15 residues. CDR3 sequence (DNA): TGTGCCAGCAGCTCCGGTAGCGGGGGGTTCTACGAGCAGTACTTC. Protein product: CASSSGSGGFYEQYF. Combining the CDR3 with reference TRBV11-2 and TRBJ2-7 gives the whole variable domain EAGVAQSPRYKIIEKRQSVAFWCNPISGHATLYWYQQILGQGPKLLIQFQNNGVVDDSQLPKDRFSAERLKGVDSTLKIQPAKLEDSAVYLCASSSGSGGFYEQYFGPGTRLTVT.

This sequence joins TRBV9 and TRBJ1-2; no reliable D call. Between the trimmed V and J ends, which lost 0 bases and 7 bases, there was a span of 16 bases. Looked up from germline, CDR1 is SGDLS and CDR2 is YYNGEE. The CDR3 extends over 15 amino acids. This CDR3 reads CASSVVPQGRGGYTF. The CDR3 nucleotides read TGTGCCAGCAGCGTAGTACCCCAAGGCCGGGGTGGCTACACCTTC. Based on the CDR3 plus reference TRBV9 and TRBJ1-2, the full variable domain is DSGVTQTPKHLITATGQRVTLRCSPRSGDLSVYWYQQSLDQGLQFLIQYYNGEERAKGNILERFSAQQFPDLHSELNLSSLELGDSALYFCASSVVPQGRGGYTFGSGTRLTVV.